Below are 22 T cell receptor beta chains sequenced from a single sample in a study of blood T cell repertoires in COVID-19. The table came from immunoSEQ multiplex PCR; TCRdb's copy has only in-frame clones and leaves some out. The repertoire includes some 250,000 clones, roughly 84% of them detected once, and around 3.2% sits in the top ten. The source material was peripheral blood. These receptors originate from a woman aged 18-35 years with acute or convalescent COVID-19.

The sample holds a few counts of this clone. V usage is TRBV6-5 and J usage is TRBJ1-1, with D possibly being TRBD1 (5 bases). The CDR3 totals 15 residues. From germline, CDR1 is MNHEY and CDR2 SVGAGI. V was clipped by 1 base and J by 0 bases, with 9 bases between them. Here the CDR3 reads CASSYYPTVNTEAFF. The CDR3 coding sequence is TGTGCCAGCAGTTACTACCCGACAGTGAACACTGAAGCTTTCTTT.

The V gene is TRBV19, the J gene TRBJ2-1, with 8 bases identical to TRBD2. Germline V lookup: CDR1 LNHDA, CDR2 SQIVND (reference sequence). The V and J ends lost 9 bases and 15 bases, in that order; junction bases with no gene match: 19. There are 14 residues in the CDR3. The CDR3 nucleotides read TGTGCCAGCCGCCCCCGGGAGGGGACCTCGAGGTGGTTCTTC. Its protein product is CASRPREGTSRWFF. The whole variable domain, filled in from reference TRBV19 and TRBJ2-1, reads DGGITQSPKYLFRKEGQNVTLSCEQNLNHDAMYWYRQDPGQGLRLIYYSQIVNDFQKGDIAEGYSVSREKKESFPLTVTSAQKNPTAFYLCASRPREGTSRWFFGPGTRLTVL.

The genes are TRBV12-3 or TRBV12-4 and TRBJ2-1; D is unresolved. V shed 6 bases and J shed 6 bases, with 9 bases lying between them. CDR3 length equals 12 residues. In nucleotides, the CDR3 is TGTGCCAGCAGGGTAGCCGGCAATGAGCAGTTCTTC. Translation gives CASRVAGNEQFF.

The CDR3 loop reads CASSLAGRTGHQETQYF. DNA for the CDR3: TGTGCCAGCAGCTTAGCTGGGAGAACTGGCCACCAAGAGACCCAGTACTTC. The chain links TRBV7-6 to TRBJ2-5, with D possibly being TRBD2 (5 bases). CDR1 is SGHVS and CDR2 is FNYEAQ in the germline V gene. The ends were cut back, 0 bases at V and 0 bases at J, with 14 bases in the middle. The length of the CDR3 is 17 residues.

The V gene is TRBV3-1 (or the pseudogene TRBV3-2), the J gene TRBJ2-3, with a possible D match to TRBD2 (5 bases). CDR1 and CDR2 from the germline V gene are LGHDT and YNNKEL (reference sequence). This CDR3 comprises 17 residues. Trimming shortened V by 1 base and J by 1 base, and 15 bases separated the two germline ends. CDR3 loop: CASSQGSVWGGTDTQYF. CDR3 bases: TGTGCCAGCAGCCAAGGATCGGTCTGGGGAGGCACAGATACGCAGTATTTT.

The V call is TRBV5-1, the J call TRBJ2-2; 7 bases are shared with TRBD1. Germline loops: CDR1 SGHRS, CDR2 YFSETQ. V dropped 4 bases and J dropped 0; count of bases not matched to a gene: 9. This CDR3 is built from 17 residues. The CDR3 sequence: CASSLRTGSANTGELFF. CDR3 coding DNA: TGCGCCAGCAGCCTTCGGACAGGCTCAGCGAACACCGGGGAGCTGTTTTTT. The whole variable domain, remainder taken from reference TRBV5-1 and TRBJ2-2, is KAGVTQTPRYLIKTRGQQVTLSCSPISGHRSVSWYQQTPGQGLQFLFEYFSETQRNKGNFPGRFSGRQFSNSRSEMNVSTLELGDSALYLCASSLRTGSANTGELFFGEGSRLTVL.

J is TRBJ2-3 and V is TRBV6-2 or TRBV6-3; 8 bases align to TRBD1. The CDR3 length is 18 residues. The J segment lost 4 bases and the V segment lost 2 bases, leaving 14 bases of the junction unmatched. Germline V gives CDR1 MNHEY, CDR2 SVGEGT. DNA for the CDR3: TGTGCCAGCAGTTACGACACGTGGGACAGGTCCTGGGCAGATACGCAGTATTTT. Translated, it gives CASSYDTWDRSWADTQYF.

A remark on this clone: At the DNA level, this CDR3 is encoded by other sequences in the same sample as well. This chain joins TRBV7-2 and TRBJ2-3; TRBD2 matches 9 bases. The germline V gene has CDR1 SGHTA and CDR2 FQGNSA. This CDR3 is 15 amino acids long. The V segment lost 2 bases and the J segment 6 bases; nucleotides outside the gene matches: 6. As DNA, the CDR3 is TGTGCCAGCAGCTTAATAGCGGGAGCGGGGGATACGCAGTATTTT. This translates into CASSLIAGAGDTQYF.

This rearrangement joins TRBV4-3 to TRBJ2-1, with 8 bases that match TRBD1. Per germline, CDR1 LGHNA and CDR2 YSLEER. After removal of 4 bases from V and 5 bases from J, the junction contained 7 bases not matched to a gene. The CDR3 covers 15 residues. The CDR3 loop is CASSRTGTGDNEQFF. The DNA for the CDR3 is TGCGCCAGCAGCCGAACCGGGACAGGCGACAATGAGCAGTTCTTC.

This chain joins TRBV12-3 or TRBV12-4 and TRBJ2-5; D possibly corresponds to TRBD1 (6 bases). V lost 7 bases and J lost 5, with 14 bases in between. The CDR3 length is 13 residues. The CDR3 loop reads CASIPQGQETQYF. The CDR3 DNA sequence: TGTGCCAGCATCCCACAGGGCCAGGAGACCCAGTACTTC.

This chain links TRBV19 with TRBJ2-2, with 10 bases fitting TRBD2. V lost 3 bases, J lost 4 bases, and 5 bases stayed unmatched. Germline V lookup: CDR1 LNHDA, CDR2 SQIVND (reference sequence). The CDR3 has 16 residues. As DNA, the CDR3 is TGTGCCAGTAGTATCCTAGCGGGAGTCGCCACCGGGGAGCTGTTTTTT. Encoded protein: CASSILAGVATGELFF. Supplemented by reference TRBV19 and TRBJ2-2, the full variable domain reads DGGITQSPKYLFRKEGQNVTLSCEQNLNHDAMYWYRQDPGQGLRLIYYSQIVNDFQKGDIAEGYSVSREKKESFPLTVTSAQKNPTAFYLCASSILAGVATGELFFGEGSRLTVL.

This sequence joins TRBV9 and TRBJ2-7; 9 nucleotides align to TRBD2. Germline V gene sequence: CDR1 SGDLS, CDR2 YYNGEE. Losses at the gene ends were 4 bases for V and 7 bases for J; bases not matched to a gene: 9. There are 14 residues in the CDR3. In nucleotides, the CDR3 is TGTGCCAGCAGCCCGGGACTAGCCCTGGGAGAGCAGTACTTC. Translating it yields CASSPGLALGEQYF.

This clone was recorded a few times. J is TRBJ2-7 and V is TRBV6-5; D possibly corresponds to TRBD2 (5 bases). The germline V gene has CDR1 MNHEY and CDR2 SVGAGI. V was clipped by 8 bases and J by 3 bases, with 17 bases between them. The CDR3 is 14 residues long. The CDR3 region has the DNA TGTGCCAGCGCCAGGTCAGGAGGCCTCTACGAGCAGTACTTC. It specifies CASARSGGLYEQYF.

J is TRBJ1-2 and V is TRBV19, with D possibly TRBD1 on 6 matching bases. The CDR3 consists of 15 residues. The V end lost 5 bases, the J end lost 3 bases, and 16 bases lay between the germline ends. The germline V gene encodes CDR1 LNHDA and CDR2 SQIVND (reference sequence). The CDR3 sequence: CASSPWTVAHYGYTF. CDR3 DNA sequence: TGTGCCAGTAGTCCCTGGACAGTGGCCCACTATGGCTACACCTTC. The full variable domain, rest sourced from reference TRBV19 and TRBJ1-2, is DGGITQSPKYLFRKEGQNVTLSCEQNLNHDAMYWYRQDPGQGLRLIYYSQIVNDFQKGDIAEGYSVSREKKESFPLTVTSAQKNPTAFYLCASSPWTVAHYGYTFGSGTRLTVV.

The chain is built from TRBV5-8 and TRBJ1-1; TRBD1 agrees at 8 bases. This CDR3 is 14 amino acids long. The germline V gene encodes CDR1 SGHTS and CDR2 YDEGEE. V shed 3 bases and J 4 bases; nucleotides not matched to a gene: 5. The CDR3 sequence: CASSSQGAGTEAFF. Written as DNA, the CDR3 is TGTGCCAGCAGCTCCCAGGGGGCCGGCACTGAAGCTTTCTTT.

The V and J genes are TRBV18 and TRBJ2-7; 8 bases line up with TRBD1. This CDR3 region has 12 residues. V was clipped by 6 bases and J by 5 bases; unmatched bases: 3. Germline loops: CDR1 KGHSH, CDR2 LQKENI. The CDR3 DNA follows: TGTGCCAGCTCTCCGACAGGGGACGAGCAGTACTTC. Amino acid sequence: CASSPTGDEQYF.

This clone was recorded once. This chain uses TRBV19 with TRBJ2-7; the match to TRBD1 covers 10 bases. The V gene end was trimmed by 5 bases and the J gene end by 3 bases; junction bases not matched to a gene: 4. Looked up from germline, CDR1 is LNHDA and CDR2 is SQIVND (reference sequence). This CDR3 has 14 amino acids. CDR3 in amino acids: CASSRRTGGYEQYF. CDR3 sequence (DNA): TGTGCCAGTAGTCGCAGGACAGGGGGCTACGAGCAGTACTTC.

Details on this clone: This sample also contains other DNA sequences that code for the same CDR3. This chain connects TRBV30 to TRBJ2-3; no definite D call. The CDR3 loop spans 12 amino acids. Trimming took off 2 bases at V and 3 bases at J, with 6 bases between the two ends. Germline values: CDR1 GTSNPN, CDR2 SVGIG (reference sequence). DNA for the CDR3: TGTGCCTGGAGTCTGTCGACAGATACGCAGTATTTT. It is translated as CAWSLSTDTQYF.

This clone was counted only a few times. The chain has TRBV5-5 and TRBJ2-7; D might be TRBD2 (5 bases). This CDR3 spans 14 amino acids. The germline V gene encodes CDR1 SGHKS and CDR2 YYEKEE (reference sequence). With 1 base removed from V and 6 bases from J, the gap between germline ends came to 14 bases. The CDR3 DNA is TGTGCCAGCAGCTTGTTGTCGGGGTTGCTCGAGCAGTACTTC. Translation gives CASSLLSGLLEQYF.

V is TRBV30 and J is TRBJ2-7; tentatively, D is TRBD2 (5 bases). CDR3 length equals 16 residues. Looked up from germline, CDR1 is GTSNPN and CDR2 is SVGIG (reference sequence). The V end was cut by 4 bases, the J end by 0 bases, with 19 bases between. This chain's CDR3 is CAWKSIGRDSSYEQYF. The CDR3 DNA is TGTGCCTGGAAGAGCATTGGGAGAGATTCCTCCTACGAGCAGTACTTC. The variable domain in full, completed from reference TRBV30 and TRBJ2-7, reads SQTIHQWPATLVQPVGSPLSLECTVEGTSNPNLYWYRQAAGRGLQLLFYSVGIGQISSEVPQNLSASRPQDRQFILSSKKLLLSDSGFYLCAWKSIGRDSSYEQYFGPGTRLTVT.

The V and J genes are TRBV6-1 and TRBJ1-3; possibly TRBD1 for D (5 bases). This CDR3 is built from 14 residues. CDR1 is MNHNS and CDR2 is SASEGT in the germline V gene. Trimming took off 5 bases at V and 4 bases at J, with 12 bases between the two ends. The CDR3 nucleotides are TGTGCCAGCAGTAGCGACAGTTCGGGAAACACCATATATTTT. Translating gives CASSSDSSGNTIYF.

The chain uses TRBV19 and TRBJ1-4, with 8 positions matching TRBD1. The V gene's germline CDR1 is LNHDA and CDR2 SQIVND (reference sequence). The J segment lost 7 bases and the V segment lost 3 bases, leaving 1 base of the junction unmatched. The CDR3 has 13 amino acids. The CDR3 sequence: CASSIDRGEKLFF. The CDR3 DNA sequence: TGTGCCAGTAGTATCGACAGGGGTGAAAAACTGTTTTTT. The whole variable domain, filled in from reference TRBV19 and TRBJ1-4, reads DGGITQSPKYLFRKEGQNVTLSCEQNLNHDAMYWYRQDPGQGLRLIYYSQIVNDFQKGDIAEGYSVSREKKESFPLTVTSAQKNPTAFYLCASSIDRGEKLFFGSGTQLSVL.